One T cell receptor (beta chain) is described in this entry. This entry is derived from a study of shared T cell receptors in the human thymus. Germline V gives CDR1 LGHNT, CDR2 FRNRAP. The CDR3 is 15 amino acids. With 0 bases removed from V and 4 bases from J, the gap between germline ends came to 12 bases. Measured with immunoSEQ multiplex PCR; TCRdb has only the in-frame clones, and not every one. The sample contains about 660,000 clones, 70% to 90% of which appear only once. The sample was also linked to a second study, of human thymus T cells. From that paper: Healthy Finnish infants undergoing corrective surgery for congenital heart defects provided the donor material. Blood and thymic repertoires both appeared biased in V and J gene usage. In unrelated individuals, thymic repertoires overlapped highly, according to related research.

This chain links TRBV12-5 with TRBJ1-1; possible D gene TRBD1, 5 bases. The receptor was isolated from a boy in the first two years of life with a congenital heart defect. The sample taken for sequencing was thymocytes. The CDR3: CASGLVTGSSTEAFF. The CDR3 DNA is TGTGCTAGTGGTTTGGTTACAGGATCGAGCACTGAAGCTTTCTTT.